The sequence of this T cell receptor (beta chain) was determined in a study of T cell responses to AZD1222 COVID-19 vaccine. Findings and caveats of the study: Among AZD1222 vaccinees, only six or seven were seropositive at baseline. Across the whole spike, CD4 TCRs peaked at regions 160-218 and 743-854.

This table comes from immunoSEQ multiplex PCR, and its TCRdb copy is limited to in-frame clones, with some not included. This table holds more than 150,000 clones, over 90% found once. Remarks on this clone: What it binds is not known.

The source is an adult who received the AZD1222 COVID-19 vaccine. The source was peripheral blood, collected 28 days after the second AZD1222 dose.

The CDR3 protein is CASSLGQGNTIYF. In nucleotides, the CDR3 is TGTGCCAGCAGCTTAGGTCAGGGAAACACCATATATTTT. This chain links TRBV13 with TRBJ1-3; D gene ambiguous. Germline CDR1 PRHDT, CDR2 FYEKMQ (reference sequence). This CDR3 has 13 amino acids. Deletions cut 0 bases from V and 4 bases from J, with 4 bases between.